Listed below are T cell receptor beta chains from one sample, sequenced in a study of blood T cell repertoires in COVID-19. Libraries were prepared by immunoSEQ multiplex PCR; TCRdb keeps only in-frame clonotypes and omits some of them. The table includes almost 55,000 clones, over 75% detected once. Sequencing was carried out using peripheral blood. These receptors all come from a woman in her thirties or forties with active COVID-19. CDR3s include the opening cysteine and the closing phenylalanine or tryptophan. Fields, in order: J gene, D gene, clone size, V gene, CDR3 length, CDR3 DNA, CDR3 protein. A D gene is named only where the DNA matches it firmly. Where a row states a size, it is once, few, many or the class of an expanded clone; other rows omit it.

J: TRBJ2-1
D: NA
size: NA
V: TRBV19
length: 15
DNA: TGTGCCAGTAGTATACAGGGGTCATACTACAATGAGCAGTTCTTC
CDR3: CASSIQGSYYNEQFF

J: TRBJ1-2
D: TRBD1
size: NA
V: TRBV12-3/TRBV12-4
length: 13
DNA: TGTGCCAGCAGTGTTGACAGGGTCTATGGCTACACCTTC
CDR3: CASSVDRVYGYTF

J: TRBJ2-1
D: TRBD2
size: NA
V: TRBV9
length: 17
DNA: TGTGCCAGCAGCTCCTCTCCTAGCGGGGCAACCTACAATGAGCAGTTCTTC
CDR3: CASSSSPSGATYNEQFF

J: TRBJ1-4
D: NA
size: NA
V: TRBV30
length: 13
DNA: TGTGCCAGCCAGGGCAGTACGTGGGAAAAACTGTTTTTT
CDR3: CASQGSTWEKLFF

J: TRBJ2-7
D: TRBD1
size: NA
V: TRBV28
length: 15
DNA: TGTGCCAGCAGACAACAAATAACAGGGGGAGTGGAGCAGTACTTC
CDR3: CASRQQITGGVEQYF

J: TRBJ2-3
D: TRBD1
size: NA
V: TRBV4-1
length: 18
DNA: TGCGCCAGCAGCCACCTACCGGGACAGGGGACTAGCACAGATACGCAGTATTTT
CDR3: CASSHLPGQGTSTDTQYF

J: TRBJ1-2
D: TRBD1
size: NA
V: TRBV19
length: 14
DNA: TGTGCCAGTAGTAAGGCGGGGGACAGGGACGGCTACACCTTC
CDR3: CASSKAGDRDGYTF

J: TRBJ1-1
D: TRBD1
size: NA
V: TRBV11-3
length: 15
DNA: TGTGCCAGCAGCAAAAGCAGGGGGAAAAACACTGAAGCTTTCTTT
CDR3: CASSKSRGKNTEAFF

J: TRBJ2-3
D: NA
size: NA
V: TRBV21-1
length: 18
DNA: TGTGCCAGCAGCAACTCGACTAGCGGGGAGCTGCGCACAGATACGCAGTATTTT
CDR3: CASSNSTSGELRTDTQYF

J: TRBJ1-2
D: TRBD1
size: few
V: TRBV29-1
length: 12
DNA: TGCAGCGCCAGTGGGACAGGGAAGGGCTACACCTTC
CDR3: CSASGTGKGYTF

J: TRBJ1-1
D: TRBD1
size: NA
V: TRBV25-1
length: 17
DNA: TGTGCCAGCAGTGAATGGGGTCGGGGGACAGGGAGTTCTGTTGCTTTCTTT
CDR3: CASSEWGRGTGSSVAFF

J: TRBJ2-3
D: TRBD1
size: NA
V: TRBV7-2
length: 15
DNA: TGTGCCAGCAGCTCCCGGGACAGGAACACAGATACGCAGTATTTT
CDR3: CASSSRDRNTDTQYF

J: TRBJ1-3
D: TRBD1
size: NA
V: TRBV5-6
length: 14
DNA: TGTGCCAGCAGCCGTTGGGACAGCGGAAACACCATATATTTT
CDR3: CASSRWDSGNTIYF

J: TRBJ2-5
D: TRBD2
size: few
V: TRBV6-5
length: 14
DNA: TGTGCCAGCAGGACCCGGGACTACCGAGAGACCCAGTACTTC
CDR3: CASRTRDYRETQYF